This T cell receptor (beta chain) was sequenced in a study of blood T cells in healthy people across ages. The CDR3 covers 16 residues. Germline lookup yields CDR1 SNHLY and CDR2 FYNNEI. Trimming removed 5 bases from V and 2 bases from J; junction bases left unmatched: 10. Primers used in a second PCR of roughly 6 to 11 cycles were a sample-barcoded 5' primer and a J-beta primer mix. Each CDR3 protein is one row after TCRdb ran MiXCR on the 5' RACE reads. The repertoire holds 2 million or so distinct CDR3 sequences, with roughly 50% as singletons. J is TRBJ2-5 and V is TRBV2; 8 positions match TRBD2. Material: blood. The TCR sequence derives from a woman aged 40 to 50 in good health. The CDR3 coding sequence is TGTGCCAGCAGTTTGACCTGGACTAGCTCACAAGAGACCCAGTACTTC. This sequence encodes CASSLTWTSSQETQYF. Supplemented by reference TRBV2 and TRBJ2-5, the full variable domain reads EPEVTQTPSHQVTQMGQEVILRCVPISNHLYFYWYRQILGQKVEFLVSFYNNEISEKSEIFDDQFSVERPDGSNFTLKIRSTKLEDSAMYFCASSLTWTSSQETQYFGPGTRLLVL.